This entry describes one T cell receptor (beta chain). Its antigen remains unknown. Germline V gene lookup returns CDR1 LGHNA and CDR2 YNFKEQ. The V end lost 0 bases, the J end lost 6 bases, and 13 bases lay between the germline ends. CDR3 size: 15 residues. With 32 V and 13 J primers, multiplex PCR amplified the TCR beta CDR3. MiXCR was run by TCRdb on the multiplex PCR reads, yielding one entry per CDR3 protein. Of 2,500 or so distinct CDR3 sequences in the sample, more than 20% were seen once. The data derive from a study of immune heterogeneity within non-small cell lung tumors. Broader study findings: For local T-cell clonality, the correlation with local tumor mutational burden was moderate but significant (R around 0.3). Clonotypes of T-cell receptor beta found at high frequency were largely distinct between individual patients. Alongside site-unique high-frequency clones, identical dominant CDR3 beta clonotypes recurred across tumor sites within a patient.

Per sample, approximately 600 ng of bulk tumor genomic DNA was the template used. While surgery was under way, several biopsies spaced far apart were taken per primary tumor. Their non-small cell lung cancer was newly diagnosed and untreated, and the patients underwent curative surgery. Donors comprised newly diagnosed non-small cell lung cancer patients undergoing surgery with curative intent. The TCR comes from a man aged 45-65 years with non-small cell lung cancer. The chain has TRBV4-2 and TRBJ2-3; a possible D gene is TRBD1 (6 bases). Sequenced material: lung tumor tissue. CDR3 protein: CASSQDRQGTDTQYF. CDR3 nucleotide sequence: TGTGCCAGCAGCCAAGATCGGCAGGGGACGGATACGCAGTATTTT.